The T cell receptor (beta chain) under discussion was sequenced for a study of vaccination and CD4 T cells after COVID-19. Study at large: No peptide, an HIV-1 Nef pool, or a CEFX pool was what each control culture received.

Sequenced with the Oncomine TCR Beta short-read assay was DNA taken from cultured CD4+ T cells. MiXCR was run by TCRdb on the PCR reads, yielding one entry per CDR3 protein. The sample shows over 11,000 distinct CDR3 sequences, approximately 24% of them seen only once. There are 12 residues in the CDR3. V was cut by 3 bases and J by 9 bases, with 9 bases left in between. The germline CDR1 and CDR2 sequences are MGHDK and SYGVNS. The treatment is: approximately 9-day PBMC culture with coronavirus spike peptide pools or control peptides (ViraFEST assay). A word on this clonotype: Its target is unknown.

The specimen comprised CD4+ T cells from blood, cultured in vitro, sampled after SARS-CoV-2 vaccination. This clonotype originated in a human donor who had recovered from COVID-19. The chain is built from TRBV25-1 and TRBJ2-1; D might be TRBD2 (5 bases). The CDR3 DNA follows: TGTGCCAGCAGTGACCGCGGGTTTGAGCAGTTCTTC. Its translation is CASSDRGFEQFF.